This TCR beta chain came from a study of T cell responses to AZD1222 COVID-19 vaccine (dated by TCRdb to the early 2020s). Regarding the study in general: AZD1222 recipients with second doses at about 4 weeks or about 12 weeks were pooled, because spike-specific TCR depth and breadth did not differ between schedules. TCR sequencing was performed for 230 to 250 trial participants, of whom 200 to 210 were given two doses of AZD1222 and approximately 25 were given two doses of MenACWY control vaccine. Enrollment into the trials was organized by age into subgroups of 18-55, 56-69 and 70-plus years, and those subgroups contained about 160, 30 and 59 TCR-sequenced participants, respectively.

The time point label here, explained by the study, means: baseline before first vaccination. Samples from vaccinated people were obtained from the UK trials COV001 and COV002, which included a single-blind randomized controlled phase 2/3 trial of AZD1222 (ChAdOx1 nCoV-19) in healthy adults. Trial participant PBMC samples were collected at day 0 and day 28 after the second dose for TCRbeta chain sequencing. The CDR3 regions of human TCRbeta chains were subjected to immunosequencing. Under the source paper's analysis protocol: Repertoire TCRs were matched against a reference library of SARS-CoV-2-specific TCRs generated with the MIRA antigen-specificity platform. Breadth was defined as the fraction of unique TCRs that were SARS-CoV-2-associated, and depth was defined as the fraction of total T cells that were SARS-CoV-2-associated. Using the MIRA data, every spike-specific TCR was mapped to the spike region that the TCR reacted to and assigned to either a CD4 or a CD8 class. Log10-transformed breadth and depth values were compared by one-way ANOVA with Sidak's multiple comparisons tests. TCRdb retrieved this table from immuneACCESS and kept in-frame rearrangements only. Not all clones are present; in checked studies, unresolved V genes account for under half, and no reason is known for the remainder. V, J and clone size are taken as reported in that table, and D and trimming were inferred from the DNA itself. Within this sample are about 140,000 clones, with about nine tenths of them counted one time only. The ten largest clones represent approximately 1.5% of the sample.

What the work shows at the level of the full study, not this receptor alone: Participants were mostly white British and included more females than males, and it was suggested by the authors that clonal diversity may have been underestimated. In the small 56-69-year group, the increase in depth fell short of significance, most likely because of low power. The vaccine-associated CD4 TCRs covered the entire spike protein, and the dominant responses fell in regions 160-218 and 743-854. Nearly half of unique spike-specific TCRs reportedly recognized epitopes outside regions mutated in the B.1.351 and B.1.1.7 variants. Because no day 14 peak-response samples were available, repertoires were characterized only after the peak T cell response. Conclusions about previously exposed vaccinees are limited, since just 5 to 7 AZD1222 recipients were seropositive for SARS-CoV-2 at baseline. After two AZD1222 doses, spike-specific TCR breadth and depth were significantly higher than at day 0 and than in MenACWY recipients.

CDR1 and CDR2 were assigned from the germline V gene as SNHLY and FYNNEI. V loses 0 bases at its end and J loses 2 bases; junction bases beyond the gene matches: 4. From the cysteine up to the phenylalanine, the CDR3 has a length of 16 residues. The entry retains the CDR3 DNA only, 48 bases that are in frame from base 1. Regarding this clone: Its antigen remains unidentified. The record has no base qualities; no much larger clone is one base away.

Recombination joined TRBV2 with TRBJ2-4; 7 bases in between match TRBD2. Material: peripheral blood, obtained on day 0 of AZD1222 vaccination. This TCR came from an adult in good health. The encoded CDR3 is CASSEATGGTKNIQYF. At the DNA level, the sequence is TGTGCCAGCAGTGAAGCGACGGGAGGAACCAAAAACATTCAGTACTTC.